This T cell receptor (beta chain) derives from a study of T-cell memory formation after mild COVID-19. TCRdb called the 5' RACE reads again in MiXCR, with one record for every CDR3 protein. The table has tens of thousands of distinct CDR3 sequences, 10% to 15% seen once; the top ten hold approximately 26%. This CDR3 comprises 16 residues. Germline lookup yields CDR1 SGHRS and CDR2 YFSETQ. Trimming removed 3 bases from V and 3 bases from J, with 18 bases in between. This sequence was found in an adult woman who had mild COVID-19 (a few samples of this study predate the infection). Cell type and time point are not known. What was sequenced was PBMCs or a T cell subset sorted from them (not recorded which). The chain links TRBV5-1 to TRBJ1-1, with D tentatively TRBD1 (6 bases). CDR3 in amino acids: CASSSTTTGMYTEAFF. Written as DNA, the CDR3 is TGCGCCAGCAGCTCCACTACTACAGGGATGTACACTGAAGCTTTCTTT.